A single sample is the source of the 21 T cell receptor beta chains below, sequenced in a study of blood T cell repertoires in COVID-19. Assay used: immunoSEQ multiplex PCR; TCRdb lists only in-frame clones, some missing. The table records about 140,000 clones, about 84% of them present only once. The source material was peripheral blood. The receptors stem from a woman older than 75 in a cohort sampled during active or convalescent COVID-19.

CDR3 DNA sequence: TGTGCCAGCAGGTCGAGCCCCCTAACCGGGGAGCTGTTTTTT. Protein sequence: CASRSSPLTGELFF. V is TRBV28 and J is TRBJ2-2, with D unresolved. This CDR3 contains 14 residues. V was pared by 6 bases and J by 5 bases, with 13 bases between. Germline V CDR1 and CDR2: MDHEN, SYDVKM.

The CDR3 region has the DNA TGTGCCAGCCGTGTACAGGGGTATTCACCCCTCCACTTT. Translation: CASRVQGYSPLHF. The chain is built from TRBV28 and TRBJ1-6; 7 bases match TRBD1. The length of the CDR3 is 13 residues. The germline V gene has CDR1 MDHEN and CDR2 SYDVKM. The V segment lost 8 bases and the J segment 8 bases; nucleotides outside the gene matches: 6.

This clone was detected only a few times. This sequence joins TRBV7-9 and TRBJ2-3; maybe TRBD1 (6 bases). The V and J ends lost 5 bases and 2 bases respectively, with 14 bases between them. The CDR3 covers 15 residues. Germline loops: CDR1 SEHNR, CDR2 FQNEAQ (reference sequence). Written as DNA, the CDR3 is TGTGCCAGCAGCACTAACAGGGATCCCACAGATACGCAGTATTTT. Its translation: CASSTNRDPTDTQYF. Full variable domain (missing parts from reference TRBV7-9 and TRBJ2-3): DTGVSQNPRHKITKRGQNVTFRCDPISEHNRLYWYRQTLGQGPEFLTYFQNEAQLEKSRLLSDRFSAERPKGSFSTLEIQRTEQGDSAMYLCASSTNRDPTDTQYFGPGTRLTVL.

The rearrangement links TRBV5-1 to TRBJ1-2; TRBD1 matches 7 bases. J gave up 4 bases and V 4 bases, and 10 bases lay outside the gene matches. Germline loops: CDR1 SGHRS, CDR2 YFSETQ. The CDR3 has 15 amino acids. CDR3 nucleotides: TGCGCCAGCAGCCCAAGACAGGGCGAGATCTATGGCTACACCTTC. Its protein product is CASSPRQGEIYGYTF.

The CDR3, as DNA: TGTGCCAGCAGCGCCCGGGACAGGGGCAACACTGAAGCTTTCTTT. This codes for CASSARDRGNTEAFF. The chain employs TRBV11-3 and TRBJ1-1; 10 bases fit TRBD1. The CDR3 contains 15 residues. V shed 5 bases, J shed 2 bases, and the junction held 5 bases outside the gene matches. From germline, CDR1 is SGHNT and CDR2 YENEEA.

CDR3 loop: CASSQAPAGVREKLFF. Here the CDR3 DNA reads TGCGCCAGCAGCCAAGCGCCGGCGGGAGTTCGGGAAAAACTGTTTTTT. The rearrangement joins TRBV4-1 to TRBJ1-4; no firm D call. Germline V lookup: CDR1 MGHRA, CDR2 YSYEKL. The CDR3 contains 16 residues. Trimming took off 1 base at V and 8 bases at J, with 17 bases between the two ends.

The CDR3 DNA follows: TGCGCCAGCAGCTTGGGGGCGGGAACTCTCTACGAGCAGTACTTC. Translating gives CASSLGAGTLYEQYF. The rearrangement links TRBV5-1 to TRBJ2-7, with D possibly matching TRBD2 (6 bases). The V gene's germline CDR1 is SGHRS and CDR2 YFSETQ. The CDR3 extends over 15 amino acids. The germline V and J ends were trimmed by 0 bases and 3 bases, with 13 bases remaining between them.

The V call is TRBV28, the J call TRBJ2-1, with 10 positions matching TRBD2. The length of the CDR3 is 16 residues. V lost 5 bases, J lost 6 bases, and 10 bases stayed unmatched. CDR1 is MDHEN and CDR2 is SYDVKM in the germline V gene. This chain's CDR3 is CASSPQLAGKVNEQFF. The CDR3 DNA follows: TGTGCCAGCAGTCCGCAACTAGCGGGGAAAGTCAATGAGCAGTTCTTC.

CDR3 sequence: CASSTHRGAAEAFF. CDR3 coding DNA: TGTGCCAGCAGTACTCACAGGGGGGCGGCTGAAGCTTTCTTT. The chain recombines TRBV27 with TRBJ1-1; 8 nucleotides align to TRBD1. From germline, CDR1 is MNHEY and CDR2 SMNVEV (reference sequence). The CDR3 length is 14 residues. With V trimmed by 5 bases and J by 6 bases, 8 bases remained unmatched.

CDR3 protein: CASSIRGQGEYGYTF. The DNA for the CDR3 is TGTGCCAGCAGCATCCGGGGACAGGGGGAATATGGCTACACCTTC. This chain joins TRBV3-1 (or the pseudogene TRBV3-2) and TRBJ1-2, with 11 bases matching TRBD1. Trimming removed 5 bases from V and 5 bases from J; junction bases left unmatched: 7. Germline-derived CDR1 and CDR2 are LGHDT and YNNKEL (reference sequence). CDR3 length: 15 residues.

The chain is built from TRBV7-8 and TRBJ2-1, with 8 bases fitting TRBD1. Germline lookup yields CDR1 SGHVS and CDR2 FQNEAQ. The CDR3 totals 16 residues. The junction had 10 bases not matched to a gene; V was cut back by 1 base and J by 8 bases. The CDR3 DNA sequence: TGTGCCAGCAGCTTAGAGCCCCAGGGGGCTTCAGATGAGCAGTTCTTC. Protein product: CASSLEPQGASDEQFF.

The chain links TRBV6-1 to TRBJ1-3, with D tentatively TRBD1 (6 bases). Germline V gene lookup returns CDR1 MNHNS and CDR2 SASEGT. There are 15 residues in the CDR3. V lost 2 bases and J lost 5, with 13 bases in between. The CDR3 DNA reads TGTGCCAGCAGTGAAACAGGGACGAGGAGAAACACCATATATTTT. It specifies CASSETGTRRNTIYF.

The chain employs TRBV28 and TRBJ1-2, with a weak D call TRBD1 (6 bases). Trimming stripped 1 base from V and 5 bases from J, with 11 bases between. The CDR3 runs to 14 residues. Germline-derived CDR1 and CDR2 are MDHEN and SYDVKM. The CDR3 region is CASSLLGGTYGYTF. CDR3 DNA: TGTGCCAGCAGTTTATTAGGGGGAACTTATGGCTACACCTTC.

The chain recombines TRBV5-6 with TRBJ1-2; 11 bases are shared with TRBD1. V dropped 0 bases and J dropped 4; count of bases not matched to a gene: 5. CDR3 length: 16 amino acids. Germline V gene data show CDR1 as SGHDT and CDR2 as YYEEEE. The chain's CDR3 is CASSLAPGQGVYGYTF. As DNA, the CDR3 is TGTGCCAGCAGCTTGGCCCCGGGACAGGGGGTCTATGGCTACACCTTC.

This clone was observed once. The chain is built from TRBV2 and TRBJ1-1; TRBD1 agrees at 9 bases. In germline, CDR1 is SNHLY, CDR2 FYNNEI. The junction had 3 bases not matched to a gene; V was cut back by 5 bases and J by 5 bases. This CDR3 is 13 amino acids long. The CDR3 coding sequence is TGTGCCAGCAGTAGGGACAGGGAGACTGAAGCTTTCTTT. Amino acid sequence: CASSRDRETEAFF.

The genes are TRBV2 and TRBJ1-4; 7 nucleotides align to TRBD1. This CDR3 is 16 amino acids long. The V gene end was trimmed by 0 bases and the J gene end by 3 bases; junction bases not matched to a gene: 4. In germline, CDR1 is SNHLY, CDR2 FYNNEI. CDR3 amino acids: CASSEATGLANEKLFF. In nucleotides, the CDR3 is TGTGCCAGCAGTGAAGCGACAGGGTTGGCTAATGAAAAACTGTTTTTT. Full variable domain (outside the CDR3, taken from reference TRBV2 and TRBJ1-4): EPEVTQTPSHQVTQMGQEVILRCVPISNHLYFYWYRQILGQKVEFLVSFYNNEISEKSEIFDDQFSVERPDGSNFTLKIRSTKLEDSAMYFCASSEATGLANEKLFFGSGTQLSVL.

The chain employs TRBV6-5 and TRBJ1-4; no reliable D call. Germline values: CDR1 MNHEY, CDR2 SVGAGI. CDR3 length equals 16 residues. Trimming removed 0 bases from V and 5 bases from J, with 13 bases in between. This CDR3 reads CASSYSTRRQNEKLFF. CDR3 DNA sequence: TGTGCCAGCAGTTACTCGACCAGGCGACAAAATGAAAAACTGTTTTTT.

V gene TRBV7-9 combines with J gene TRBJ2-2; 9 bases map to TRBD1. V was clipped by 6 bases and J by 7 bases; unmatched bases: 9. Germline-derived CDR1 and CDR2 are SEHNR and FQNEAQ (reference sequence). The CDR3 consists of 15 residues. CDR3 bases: TGTGCCAGCAGACTCGGGACAGGGTCGGTCGGGGAGCTGTTTTTT. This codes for CASRLGTGSVGELFF.

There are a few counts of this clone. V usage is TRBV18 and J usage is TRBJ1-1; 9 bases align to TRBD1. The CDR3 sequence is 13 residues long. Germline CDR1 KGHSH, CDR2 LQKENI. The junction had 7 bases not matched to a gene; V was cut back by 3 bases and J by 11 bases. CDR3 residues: CASSPSMDRGAFF. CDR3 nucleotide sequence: TGTGCCAGCTCACCGTCCATGGACAGGGGCGCTTTCTTT.

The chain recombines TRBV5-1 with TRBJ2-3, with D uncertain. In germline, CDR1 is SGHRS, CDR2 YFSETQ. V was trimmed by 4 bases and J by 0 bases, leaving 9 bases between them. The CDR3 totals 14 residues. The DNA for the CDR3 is TGCGCCAGCAGCCCACAAGTTAGCACAGATACGCAGTATTTT. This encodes CASSPQVSTDTQYF.

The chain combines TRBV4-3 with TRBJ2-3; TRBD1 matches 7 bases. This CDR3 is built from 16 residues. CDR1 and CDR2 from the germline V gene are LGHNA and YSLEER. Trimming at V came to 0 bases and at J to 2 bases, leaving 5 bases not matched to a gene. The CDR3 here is CASSQEYRGLTDTQYF. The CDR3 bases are TGCGCCAGCAGCCAAGAATACAGGGGCCTCACAGATACGCAGTATTTT.